This is a list of T cell receptor beta chains from one sample in a study of blood T cell repertoires in COVID-19. Assay used: immunoSEQ multiplex PCR; TCRdb lists only in-frame clones, some missing. The data contain approximately 240,000 clones, roughly 82% of them singletons. Material for sequencing was peripheral blood. These receptors originate from a woman of 80 years or more with active or convalescent COVID-19. The CDR3 runs from the conserved cysteine through the conserved F or W. D genes are given only for firm matches. Clone size appears in some rows only: once, few, many, or a class for an expanded clone.

length,J,size,D,V,CDR3,DNA
13,TRBJ1-1,few,TRBD1,TRBV28,CASNDRGLGYPFF,TGTGCCAGCAACGACAGGGGGCTCGGGTACCCTTTCTTT
14,TRBJ1-1,.,TRBD1,TRBV5-1,CASRQTGARVEAFF,TGCGCCAGCAGGCAAACAGGGGCGCGGGTTGAAGCTTTCTTT
12,TRBJ1-1,.,.,TRBV6-5,CASTGRSTEAFF,TGTGCCAGCACAGGGAGGAGCACTGAAGCTTTCTTT
14,TRBJ2-1,.,.,TRBV6-5,CASSLYSSYNEQFF,TGTGCCAGCAGCCTCTATAGCTCCTACAATGAGCAGTTCTTC
15,TRBJ2-1,.,.,TRBV28,CASSSTGSPHNEQFF,TGTGCCAGCAGTTCAACCGGGTCTCCTCACAATGAGCAGTTCTTC
16,TRBJ1-2,.,TRBD1,TRBV7-2,CASSLVIPRGTRGYTF,TGTGCCAGCAGCTTAGTCATCCCCAGGGGGACGCGAGGCTACACCTTC
14,TRBJ1-5,few,.,TRBV15,CATSPTGFNQPQHF,TGTGCCACCAGCCCCACAGGGTTCAATCAGCCCCAGCATTTT
14,TRBJ2-1,few,TRBD1,TRBV24-1,CATSDFGSSTGWVF,TGTGCCACCAGTGATTTTGGGTCTTCGACAGGGTGGGTCTTC
16,TRBJ2-7,few,.,TRBV19,CASSPRRGRPEWEQYF,TGTGCCAGTAGTCCCAGGCGGGGGCGACCGGAATGGGAGCAGTACTTC
13,TRBJ2-5,.,.,TRBV5-1,CASSAQGSETQYF,TGCGCCAGCAGCGCCCAGGGATCCGAGACCCAGTACTTC
14,TRBJ2-7,.,.,TRBV24-1,CATSDRGTSVEQYF,TGTGCCACCAGTGACCGCGGGACTTCAGTGGAGCAGTACTTC
15,TRBJ1-5,.,.,TRBV28,CASSSGSFGNQPQHF,TGTGCCAGCAGTTCCGGTAGTTTCGGCAATCAGCCCCAGCATTTT
17,TRBJ2-6,.,.,TRBV4-1,CASSRLGGISGANVLTF,TGCGCCAGCAGCCGGTTAGGGGGAATATCTGGGGCCAACGTCCTGACTTTC
12,TRBJ1-2,.,.,TRBV2,CASKLTGSSDTF,TGTGCCAGCAAACTCACTGGGAGTTCGGACACCTTC
16,TRBJ1-6,once,.,TRBV9,CASSLRPGTTGSPLHF,TGTGCCAGCAGCCTAAGGCCGGGAACGACCGGATCACCCCTCCACTTT
15,TRBJ2-6,.,.,TRBV9,CASETGTSGANVLTF,TGTGCCAGCGAGACAGGGACTTCCGGGGCCAACGTCCTGACTTTC
14,TRBJ1-5,.,.,TRBV27,CASSFRGINQPQHF,TGTGCCAGCAGTTTTCGGGGAATCAATCAGCCCCAGCATTTT
14,TRBJ1-2,.,TRBD1,TRBV6-5,CASSKTGGEYGYTF,TGTGCCAGCAGTAAGACAGGGGGCGAATATGGCTACACCTTC
16,TRBJ2-1,.,TRBD2,TRBV6-4,CASSEPSAGLPNEQFF,TGTGCCAGCAGTGAGCCCTCAGCGGGGCTCCCCAATGAGCAGTTCTTC
12,TRBJ2-4,.,TRBD1,TRBV6-5,CASSLDRTSQYF,TGTGCCAGCAGTCTGGACAGGACCTCTCAGTACTTC
15,TRBJ1-5,.,.,TRBV6-6,CASSRPGGSNQPQHF,TGTGCCAGCAGTCGGCCGGGGGGTAGCAATCAGCCCCAGCATTTT
15,TRBJ2-1,.,.,TRBV21-1,CASSLAGGTYNEQFF,TGTGCCAGCAGCTTAGCGGGGGGTACCTACAATGAGCAGTTCTTC
15,TRBJ1-5,few,TRBD1,TRBV6-1,CASSEQDRHNQPQHF,TGTGCCAGCAGTGAACAGGACAGGCACAATCAGCCCCAGCATTTT
16,TRBJ2-3,.,TRBD2,TRBV19,CASSSPSGGVVDTQYF,TGTGCCAGTAGTAGCCCGAGCGGGGGGGTGGTAGATACGCAGTATTTT
14,TRBJ1-2,.,TRBD1,TRBV7-9,CASSEDRGYYGYTF,TGTGCCAGCAGCGAAGACAGGGGTTACTATGGCTACACCTTC
16,TRBJ1-5,.,.,TRBV6-2/TRBV6-3,CASSYTPGPGGQPQHF,TGTGCCAGCAGTTACACCCCCGGGCCCGGGGGTCAGCCCCAGCATTTT